This T cell receptor beta chain was recovered during a study of T cells in Graves' hyperthyroidism and ophthalmopathy. General study findings and limits: Progression to ophthalmopathy was predicted a median of about 6.6 months early. In the blood, most expanded thyroid clonotypes above 0.001 appeared as well.

Regarding this clonotype: Antigen unknown.

It was RNA transcripts that yielded the amplified TCR beta CDR3 regions. A set of HTBI primers served as the primers for a first-round RT-PCR of the TCR CDR3. MiXCR was run by TCRdb on the multiplex PCR reads, yielding one entry per CDR3 protein. The repertoire holds 400,000 to 550,000 distinct CDR3 sequences, with around an eighth as singletons. Newly diagnosed hyperthyroidism patients aged 18 to 65 years had disease lasting under 2 months. The diagnostic basis comprised clinical symptoms, serum thyroxine and TRAb, thyroid ultrasound and orbital computed tomography. Specimen: blood. The TCR comes from a woman between 18 and 29 years old with Graves' hyperthyroidism.

The CDR3 protein is CASREQGGSYEQYF. CDR3 in DNA: TGTGCCAGCCGAGAACAGGGGGGATCCTACGAGCAGTACTTC. The chain is built from TRBV28 and TRBJ2-7; TRBD1 agrees at 8 bases. Germline assignment: CDR1 MDHEN and CDR2 SYDVKM. The junction had 7 bases not matched to a gene; V was cut back by 8 bases and J by 1 base. CDR3 size: 14 residues. Based on the CDR3 plus reference TRBV28 and TRBJ2-7, the full variable domain is DVKVTQSSRYLVKRTGEKVFLECVQDMDHENMFWYRQDPGLGLRLIYFSYDVKMKEKGDIPEGYSVSREKKERFSLILESASTNQTSMYLCASREQGGSYEQYFGPGTRLTVT.